These T cell receptor beta chains were read from a single sample in a study of T cell changes during pregnancy in multiple sclerosis. Repertoires were generated with immunoSEQ multiplex PCR, while TCRdb's copy carries only in-frame clones and drops some. The sample includes around 50,000 clones, over 75% of them seen just once. Sample: CD8+ T cells from peripheral blood mononuclear cells, taken in the second trimester of pregnancy. Every receptor here comes from a female donor with multiple sclerosis, enrolled in a pregnancy study. CDR3s include the opening cysteine and the closing phenylalanine or tryptophan. Fields, in order: V gene, CDR3 protein.

v_call: TRBV21-1
cdr3_aa: CASSKPYSSGGRLAKNIQYF

v_call: TRBV7-6
cdr3_aa: CASSLGSGGGTDTQYF

v_call: TRBV4-1
cdr3_aa: CASSQDPGVSNQPQHF

v_call: TRBV28
cdr3_aa: CASRLPTGGSTEAFF

v_call: TRBV5-6
cdr3_aa: CASLQGNTEAFF

v_call: TRBV13
cdr3_aa: CASSFFGGNEQYF

v_call: TRBV7-8
cdr3_aa: CASSPDNSYEQYF

v_call: TRBV6-5
cdr3_aa: CASSYAGQTISPLHF

v_call: TRBV5-6
cdr3_aa: CASSPAGQGIQPQHF

v_call: TRBV14
cdr3_aa: CASSQHSSYEQYF

v_call: TRBV11-2
cdr3_aa: CASSYQGANTEAFF

v_call: TRBV4-1
cdr3_aa: CASSQSPGQGLSGANVLTF

v_call: TRBV5-4
cdr3_aa: CASSPLASSGGNPQETQYF

v_call: TRBV29-1
cdr3_aa: CSVESPLDSLGEKLFF

v_call: TRBV7-2
cdr3_aa: CASSLGGYQPQHF

v_call: TRBV5-1
cdr3_aa: CASSFRLAGVHEQYF

v_call: TRBV7-8
cdr3_aa: CASSLGSILTYEQYF

v_call: TRBV6-5
cdr3_aa: CASSYSDRGGYTEAFF

v_call: TRBV19
cdr3_aa: CASDSQGNYGYTF

v_call: TRBV9
cdr3_aa: CASSGSAWGYTF

v_call: TRBV25-1
cdr3_aa: CASSRTFQETQYF

v_call: TRBV7-2
cdr3_aa: CASSEDRGWSNEQFF

v_call: TRBV5-5
cdr3_aa: CASSLGGKADTEAFF

v_call: TRBV10-3
cdr3_aa: CAISTGASTDTQYF